Presented here are 20 T cell receptor beta chains from one specimen sequenced in a study of TIL therapy for anti-PD-1-resistant metastatic lung cancer. Stated time point: pre-treatment sample, taken before nivolumab and TIL therapy. This was the immunoSEQ v3 assay. The method was immunoSEQ multiplex PCR; TCRdb's version includes in-frame clones alone and lacks a portion of them. Seen here are fewer than 25,000 clones, 70% to 85% observed once, and the top ten hold around 1.8%. Sequenced here: blood, sampled at baseline. Receptors originate from a person aged 30 to 80 with non-small cell lung cancer.

This clone was counted a few times. The chain recombines TRBV2 with TRBJ1-3; D might be TRBD1 (5 bases). The CDR3 extends over 13 amino acids. Trimming cost V 7 bases and J 5 bases, with 12 bases left between them. Germline values: CDR1 SNHLY, CDR2 FYNNEI. CDR3 sequence (DNA): TGTGCCAGCATCGAAGGGGCCCGAAACACCATATATTTT. The encoded protein is CASIEGARNTIYF.

V and J are TRBV6-1 and TRBJ2-7; unclear D gene. Germline CDR1 MNHNS, CDR2 SASEGT. V was trimmed by 0 bases and J by 5 bases, leaving 2 bases between them. This CDR3 spans 11 amino acids. The CDR3 spells CASSEANEQYF. In DNA, the CDR3 is TGTGCCAGCAGTGAAGCCAACGAGCAGTACTTC.

In the case of this clone: Within the sample, other DNA sequences also encode this same CDR3. V and J are TRBV12-3 or TRBV12-4 and TRBJ1-2; D ambiguous. The CDR3 runs to 12 residues. Trimming took off 3 bases at V and 5 bases at J, with 7 bases between the two ends. The CDR3 DNA is TGTGCCAGCAGTTTGGAAGGATATGGCTACACCTTC. As protein: CASSLEGYGYTF.

The chain combines TRBV13 with TRBJ2-1; D is ambiguous. Trimming removed 0 bases from V and 6 bases from J, with 6 bases in between. Germline CDR1 PRHDT, CDR2 FYEKMQ (reference sequence). CDR3 size: 13 residues. The CDR3 reads CASSLGLSNEQFF. The CDR3 DNA reads as TGTGCCAGCAGCTTAGGCCTTTCCAATGAGCAGTTCTTC.

This clone was observed once. V gene TRBV12-5 combines with J gene TRBJ2-3; the D is unclear. V was cut by 1 base and J by 0 bases, with 2 bases left in between. The CDR3 runs 13 residues. From germline, CDR1 is LGHNT and CDR2 FRNRAP. Here the CDR3 reads CASGLDSTDTQYF. The CDR3, as DNA: TGTGCTAGTGGTTTGGATAGCACAGATACGCAGTATTTT.

This clone has just one count. The gene calls are TRBV5-4 and TRBJ2-3, with TRBD2 matching over 8 bases. J was trimmed by 6 bases and V by 4 bases; bases with no gene match: 7. The CDR3 spans 14 residues. Germline CDR1 reads SGHNT; CDR2 reads YYREEE (reference sequence). In nucleotides, the CDR3 is TGTGCCAGCAGCCCTAAGACTAGCGAGGATACGCAGTATTTT. It specifies CASSPKTSEDTQYF.

This clone was picked up one time. The chain carries TRBV6-1 and TRBJ2-6; D might be TRBD1 (6 bases). Germline CDR1 and CDR2: MNHNS and SASEGT. The length of the CDR3 is 17 residues. With 2 bases removed from V and 2 bases from J, the gap between germline ends came to 13 bases. The CDR3: CASSESYRAAGANVLTF. CDR3 DNA sequence: TGTGCCAGCAGTGAATCATACAGGGCGGCTGGGGCCAACGTCCTGACTTTC.

The rearrangement joins TRBV9 to TRBJ1-5, with D possibly TRBD1 on 6 matching bases. This CDR3 has 14 residues. Deletions cut 3 bases from V and 3 bases from J, with 10 bases between. CDR1 and CDR2 from the germline V gene are SGDLS and YYNGEE. In nucleotides, the CDR3 is TGTGCCAGCAGCGCTACAGGGTCCAATCAGCCCCAGCATTTT. This codes for CASSATGSNQPQHF.

The chain is built from TRBV6-5 and TRBJ1-2; TRBD1 matches at 11 bases. Unmatched junction bases numbered 2, after V lost 6 bases and J lost 2 bases. The CDR3 contains 14 residues. Germline CDR1 and CDR2: MNHEY and SVGAGI. The CDR3 loop is CASRRDRGNYGYTF. The CDR3, as DNA: TGTGCCAGCAGGCGGGACAGGGGGAACTATGGCTACACCTTC.

The chain uses TRBV7-2 and TRBJ2-7; D gene ambiguous. The CDR3 covers 14 residues. CDR1 and CDR2 (germline): SGHTA, FQGNSA. V was trimmed by 7 bases and J by 5 bases, leaving 18 bases between them. CDR3 amino acids: CASTPSRKSDEQYF. DNA for the CDR3: TGTGCCAGCACCCCGTCCAGGAAGTCCGACGAGCAGTACTTC.

The V call is TRBV15, the J call TRBJ2-2, with D possibly matching TRBD2 (5 bases). Looked up from germline, CDR1 is LNHNV and CDR2 is YYDKDF (reference sequence). Between the trimmed V and J ends, which lost 4 bases and 0 bases, there was a span of 9 bases. The CDR3 is 15 amino acids. The DNA for the CDR3 is TGTGCCACCAGCACCCGGAGGACGAACACCGGGGAGCTGTTTTTT. Residues: CATSTRRTNTGELFF.

The chain is built from TRBV7-8 and TRBJ2-1; D may be TRBD2 (6 bases). Trimming removed 4 bases from V and 0 bases from J, with 7 bases in between. Germline assignment: CDR1 SGHVS and CDR2 FQNEAQ. This CDR3 has 14 amino acids. The CDR3 DNA reads as TGTGCCAGCAGCTGGGGGGACTCCTACAATGAGCAGTTCTTC. Its translation is CASSWGDSYNEQFF.

A remark on this clone: Because the CDR3 is missing its conserved closing phenylalanine or tryptophan, this is likely a read error. No DNA is shown, since the ends of the CDR3 on it are uncertain; the CDR3 is the one TCRdb lists. The chain recombines TRBV6-6 with TRBJ1-2. The CDR3 is 12 amino acids in total, end residues counted. Germline V gene sequence: CDR1 MNHNY, CDR2 SVGAGI (reference sequence). The CDR3 protein is CASSYSGDTSVY.

The chain couples TRBV2 to TRBJ2-5, with unresolved D. Germline V CDR1 and CDR2: SNHLY, FYNNEI. V was shortened by 8 bases and J by 0 bases, with 10 bases between the two germline ends. The CDR3 sequence is 13 residues long. The CDR3 DNA reads TGTGCCAGCGGTCTCTCGTACCAAGAGACCCAGTACTTC. Protein sequence: CASGLSYQETQYF.

The V gene is TRBV5-6, the J gene TRBJ1-6, with 7 bases identical to TRBD1. In germline, CDR1 is SGHDT, CDR2 YYEEEE. The CDR3 contains 15 residues. With 1 base clipped from V and 10 bases from J, the junction kept 8 bases outside the gene matches. For the CDR3, the DNA is TGTGCCAGCAGCTTGCCGGGACAGCCCAGCTCACCCCTCCACTTT. As protein: CASSLPGQPSSPLHF.

V and J are TRBV28 and TRBJ2-3; D ambiguous. The germline V gene has CDR1 MDHEN and CDR2 SYDVKM. V was cut by 3 bases and J by 3 bases, with 13 bases left in between. This CDR3 spans 15 amino acids. CDR3 DNA: TGTGCCAGCAGTTTTCGGGCGATGGGTACAGATACGCAGTATTTT. This codes for CASSFRAMGTDTQYF.

The rearrangement joins TRBV12-5 to TRBJ2-6, with TRBD1 matching 7 bases. Per the germline V gene, CDR1 is LGHNT and CDR2 is FRNRAP. The CDR3 consists of 19 residues. After removal of 9 bases from V and 0 bases from J, the junction contained 17 bases not matched to a gene. This chain's CDR3 is CARGSYGAGGYSGANVLTF. The CDR3 DNA reads TGTGCTAGGGGCTCATACGGGGCAGGGGGATACTCTGGGGCCAACGTCCTGACTTTC. Full variable domain (outside the CDR3, taken from reference TRBV12-5 and TRBJ2-6): DARVTQTPRHKVTEMGQEVTMRCQPILGHNTVFWYRQTMMQGLELLAYFRNRAPLDDSGMPKDRFSAEMPDATLATLKIQPSEPRDSAVYFCARGSYGAGGYSGANVLTFGAGSRLTVL.

The genes are TRBV19 and TRBJ2-7, with 8 bases lining up with TRBD1. The V segment lost 8 bases and the J segment 0 bases; nucleotides outside the gene matches: 3. Germline V gives CDR1 LNHDA, CDR2 SQIVND (reference sequence). CDR3 size: 13 residues. The CDR3 is CASGQGFSYEQYF. DNA for the CDR3: TGTGCCAGTGGACAGGGCTTCTCCTACGAGCAGTACTTC.

The J gene is TRBJ1-4, the V gene TRBV7-6; a weak D match, TRBD1 (5 bases). Per germline, CDR1 SGHVS and CDR2 FNYEAQ. V was cut by 5 bases and J by 8 bases, with 12 bases left in between. CDR3 length equals 13 residues. The CDR3 sequence is CASSPHPGEKLFF. The CDR3 coding sequence is TGTGCCAGCAGCCCTCACCCAGGGGAAAAACTGTTTTTT.

The J gene is TRBJ2-3, the V gene TRBV5-1; no clear D gene. Germline V gene sequence: CDR1 SGHRS, CDR2 YFSETQ. This CDR3 is built from 14 residues. V shed 0 bases and J shed 6 bases, with 11 bases lying between them. The DNA for the CDR3 is TGCGCCAGCAGCTTGGGTGCTAGTTTCGATACGCAGTATTTT. Amino acid sequence: CASSLGASFDTQYF.